The 22 T cell receptor beta chains listed next were all sequenced from one sample in a study of cytomegalovirus exposure and HLA in healthy donors. PCR used 60 Vbeta primers and 13 Jbeta primers. Measured with immunoSEQ multiplex PCR; TCRdb has only the in-frame clones, and not every one. Found here are approximately 89,000 clones, approximately 56% of them singletons; the top ten hold about 5.4%. Sequencing was carried out using PBMCs. These receptor sequences come from a woman aged 30 to 39 in good health and CMV-seropositive.

This rearrangement joins TRBV7-8 to TRBJ2-7; TRBD2 might be the D (5 bases). The CDR3 spans 14 residues. V was cut by 5 bases and J by 11 bases, with 22 bases left in between. Germline V lookup: CDR1 SGHVS, CDR2 FQNEAQ. The CDR3 nucleotides are TGTGCCAGCAGCCCAGTGGGGTGGAAATGGGGAGAGTACTTC. Translated: CASSPVGWKWGEYF. Full variable domain (missing parts from reference TRBV7-8 and TRBJ2-7): GAGVSQSPRYKVAKRGQDVALRCDPISGHVSLFWYQQALGQGPEFLTYFQNEAQLDKSGLPSDRFFAERPEGSVSTLKIQRTQQEDSAVYLCASSPVGWKWGEYFGPGTRLTVT.

The V and J genes are TRBV6-5 and TRBJ2-7, with 11 bases aligning to TRBD2. The trim removed 4 bases at V and 3 bases at J, leaving 2 bases unmatched. Germline CDR1 is MNHEY and CDR2 is SVGAGI. The length of the CDR3 is 14 residues. The CDR3 bases are TGTGCCAGCAGTTCAGGGACTAGCGGCTACGAGCAGTACTTC. Protein: CASSSGTSGYEQYF.

The V gene is TRBV14, the J gene TRBJ2-7; tentative D call: TRBD1 (5 bases). The CDR3 runs to 12 residues. Trimming left V 0 bases short and J 9 bases short, with 9 bases between. In germline, CDR1 is SGHDN, CDR2 FVKESK. The CDR3 DNA reads TGTGCCAGCAGCCAAGATGTAAGGGGGCAGTACTTC. It specifies CASSQDVRGQYF.

The chain has TRBV19 and TRBJ2-7, with 9 positions matching TRBD2. This CDR3 is 16 amino acids long. The germline CDR1 and CDR2 sequences are LNHDA and SQIVND (reference sequence). Germline trimming cut 3 bases from V and 2 bases from J; bases unmatched to any gene: 8. The CDR3 DNA is TGTGCCAGTAGTATCATTTCGAGCGGGGGGCCCTACGAGCAGTACTTC. Protein: CASSIISSGGPYEQYF.

This clone appeared a few times. The chain couples TRBV4-1 to TRBJ2-5, with a tentative D call TRBD1 (5 bases). Germline lookup yields CDR1 MGHRA and CDR2 YSYEKL. V shed 1 base and J shed 4 bases, with 13 bases lying between them. The CDR3 totals 15 residues. CDR3 nucleotide sequence: TGCGCCAGCAGCCAAGGGTGGGGTCAGGGAGAGACCCAGTACTTC. Translating gives CASSQGWGQGETQYF.

The chain uses TRBV4-2 and TRBJ2-2, with D possibly being TRBD1 (5 bases). The CDR3 has 13 residues. The ends were cut back, 4 bases at V and 6 bases at J, with 9 bases in the middle. Germline V lookup: CDR1 LGHNA, CDR2 YNFKEQ. This CDR3 is CASSRLGAGELFF. Written as DNA, the CDR3 is TGTGCCAGCAGCCGCTTAGGGGCCGGGGAGCTGTTTTTT.

Comment on this clone: Sequence at one end of the junction differs from germline and may be a read error. The chain links TRBV9 to TRBJ2-1; possible D gene TRBD2, 6 bases. Per the germline V gene, CDR1 is SGDLS and CDR2 is YYNGEE. This CDR3 is built from 14 residues. The CDR3 protein is CASSVGPGGAEQLF. CDR3 nucleotide sequence: TGTGCCAGCAGCGTAGGGCCCGGGGGTGCTGAGCAGCTCTTC.

The chain recombines TRBV12-5 with TRBJ2-1; D may be TRBD2 (5 bases). Germline V gene data show CDR1 as LGHNT and CDR2 as FRNRAP. Trimming cost V 7 bases and J 3 bases, with 13 bases left between them. The CDR3 is 14 amino acids. This CDR3 reads CASAQRADYNEQFF. CDR3 nucleotide sequence: TGTGCTAGTGCCCAGAGGGCAGACTACAATGAGCAGTTCTTC.

The chain links TRBV5-6 to TRBJ2-5; perhaps TRBD1 as D (5 bases). Germline V CDR1 and CDR2: SGHDT, YYEEEE. V was shortened by 0 bases and J by 2 bases, with 8 bases between the two germline ends. The CDR3 runs to 14 residues. CDR3: CASSLGQKQETQYF. CDR3 DNA: TGTGCCAGCAGCTTGGGACAGAAACAAGAGACCCAGTACTTC.

This clone occurred a few times. The rearrangement uses TRBV7-2 and TRBJ1-1, with D maybe TRBD1 (6 bases). Per the germline V gene, CDR1 is SGHTA and CDR2 is FQGNSA. The ends were cut back, 5 bases at V and 0 bases at J, with 19 bases in the middle. The CDR3 extends over 17 amino acids. This CDR3 reads CASSHRTANLLNTEAFF. The DNA of the CDR3 is TGTGCCAGCAGCCACCGGACAGCAAATCTCTTGAACACTGAAGCTTTCTTT.

In DNA form, the CDR3 reads TGTGCCAGCTCACCGCGGCACAACTACGAGCAGTACTTC. It yields the protein CASSPRHNYEQYF. V is TRBV18 and J is TRBJ2-7; unclear D gene. The CDR3 sequence is 13 residues long. Trimming removed 3 bases at V and 3 bases at J, with 9 bases between. Germline CDR1 KGHSH, CDR2 LQKENI.

The chain links TRBV5-4 to TRBJ1-5; 9 bases align to TRBD1. Trimming took 4 bases from V and 3 from J; bases not matched to a gene: 5. The CDR3 runs 15 residues. Per germline, CDR1 SGHNT and CDR2 YYREEE (reference sequence). The CDR3 loop reads CASSPGQGINQPQHF. The CDR3 DNA sequence: TGTGCCAGCAGCCCGGGACAGGGTATCAATCAGCCCCAGCATTTT.

The rearrangement links TRBV27 to TRBJ2-7; 7 nucleotides line up with TRBD1. Germline V CDR1 and CDR2: MNHEY, SMNVEV (reference sequence). The CDR3 is made up of 15 amino acids. V was pared by 2 bases and J by 2 bases, with 6 bases of the junction left unmatched. The CDR3 coding sequence is TGTGCCAGCAGTTTAACGATCACAGGGGCCTACGAGCAGTACTTC. As protein: CASSLTITGAYEQYF.

CDR3 DNA sequence: TGTGCCTGGGGAAGGTTTGACAACGAGCAGTACTTC. It encodes CAWGRFDNEQYF. The chain couples TRBV30 to TRBJ2-5; D unresolved. The DNA end is more similar to TRBJ2-7, so the J call may be wrong. Per germline, CDR1 GTSNPN and CDR2 SVGIG (reference sequence). The CDR3 contains 12 residues.

This clone has a handful of counts. The chain has TRBV6-1 and TRBJ2-6; TRBD1 matches at 8 bases. Germline V lookup: CDR1 MNHNS, CDR2 SASEGT. After removal of 6 bases from V and 3 bases from J, the junction contained 4 bases not matched to a gene. The CDR3 loop spans 15 amino acids. CDR3 bases: TGTGCCAGCAGGGCAGGGGGCGATGGGGCCAACGTCCTGACTTTC. Protein product: CASRAGGDGANVLTF.

This chain connects TRBV7-2 to TRBJ2-7, with D possibly matching TRBD1 (5 bases). V was cut by 1 base and J by 0 bases, with 10 bases left in between. This CDR3 is 15 amino acids long. CDR1 SGHTA and CDR2 FQGNSA come from the germline V gene. The CDR3 bases are TGTGCCAGCAGCTTAGGTCCAGGGCCCTCCTACGAGCAGTACTTC. Protein sequence: CASSLGPGPSYEQYF.

This clone has just one count. This chain uses TRBV7-3 with TRBJ2-2, with TRBD2 identical over 9 bases. The CDR3 sequence is 15 residues long. Unmatched junction bases numbered 7, after V lost 6 bases and J lost 5 bases. CDR1 and CDR2 (germline): SGHTA, FQGTGA. Here the CDR3 reads CASSSYAGGTGELFF. The CDR3 nucleotides are TGTGCCAGCAGTTCTTACGCGGGGGGGACCGGGGAGCTGTTTTTT.

The CDR3 DNA is TGTGCCTGGAGTCAGGGACTAGACTACGAGCAGTACTTC. It is translated as CAWSQGLDYEQYF. The chain couples TRBV30 to TRBJ2-7; 8 nucleotides match TRBD2. The ends lost 2 bases at V and 3 bases at J; junction bases unmatched: 3. The CDR3 extends over 13 amino acids. Germline V gene lookup returns CDR1 GTSNPN and CDR2 SVGIG (reference sequence).

The J gene is TRBJ1-6, the V gene TRBV7-2, with 8 bases fitting TRBD1. Germline values: CDR1 SGHTA, CDR2 FQGNSA. The CDR3 has 14 amino acids. V dropped 5 bases and J dropped 5; count of bases not matched to a gene: 2. The CDR3 sequence: CASSKTGDNSPLHF. The CDR3 DNA follows: TGTGCCAGCAGCAAGACAGGGGATAATTCACCCCTCCACTTT.

This clone has just a few counts. V gene TRBV10-3 combines with J gene TRBJ2-5; 8 nucleotides line up with TRBD2. Germline loops: CDR1 ENHRY, CDR2 SYGVKD. The trim removed 0 bases at V and 1 base at J, leaving 4 bases unmatched. CDR3 size: 16 residues. The CDR3 protein is CAISESPAGVQETQYF. CDR3 in DNA: TGTGCCATCAGTGAGTCTCCAGCGGGGGTCCAAGAGACCCAGTACTTC.

The sample holds one count of this clone. The chain links TRBV27 to TRBJ2-2; TRBD2 matches 15 bases. The V segment lost 6 bases and the J segment 7 bases; nucleotides outside the gene matches: 6. The CDR3 runs 16 residues. Per the germline V gene, CDR1 is MNHEY and CDR2 is SMNVEV (reference sequence). The chain's CDR3 is CASSSGLAGGGGELFF. CDR3 bases: TGTGCCAGCAGCTCCGGACTAGCGGGGGGGGGCGGGGAGCTGTTTTTT.

This clone was counted once. The same CDR3 also results from other DNA sequences found in this sample. The J gene is TRBJ1-5, the V gene TRBV30; weak D call: TRBD1 (6 bases). V shed 0 bases and J shed 4 bases, with 7 bases lying between them. The CDR3 contains 13 residues. Germline-derived CDR1 and CDR2 are GTSNPN and SVGIG (reference sequence). The DNA of the CDR3 is TGTGCCTGGAGTGTACAGGGTAATCAGCCCCAGCATTTT. It translates to CAWSVQGNQPQHF.